The 15 T cell receptor beta chains below were found in one sample sequenced in a study of response to subunit inactivated influenza vaccine (dated by TCRdb to 2016 to 2019). Library generation was performed with RT-PCR. Sequencing used an Illumina HiSeq 2500. In TCRdb, the public reads were trimmed at Q25 with fastp and aligned with MiXCR, with productive beta chains retained. Identical CDR3 proteins give one entry, which carries the most common genes and DNA. The sample table lists about 190,000 distinct CDR3 sequences, about an eighth of them with a count of one. Approximately 30% of the sample is taken by the ten largest. The sequences come from CD8+ T cells sorted from PBMCs, collected more than 4 days after vaccination. These receptors were obtained from a man in his forties or fifties who received an inactivated influenza vaccine. Donor details come from another sample of the same person, matched by shared clones.

The V and J genes are TRBV6-2 or TRBV6-3 and TRBJ2-1; D gene uncertain. Germline V gene data show CDR1 as MNHEY and CDR2 as SVGEGT. The length of the CDR3 is 15 residues. V lost 5 bases and J lost 0, with 11 bases in between. The CDR3 coding sequence is TGTGCCAGCAGTATACAGTCGAGCTCCTACAATGAGCAGTTCTTC. Translating it yields CASSIQSSSYNEQFF.

This clonotype has just a few counts. The chain joins TRBV7-6 to TRBJ2-3; the D is unclear. This CDR3 is 13 amino acids long. Trimming left V 0 bases short and J 2 bases short, with 3 bases between. Germline V gene data show CDR1 as SGHVS and CDR2 as FNYEAQ. The CDR3: CASSLAYTDTQYF. For the CDR3, the DNA is TGTGCCAGCAGCTTAGCGTACACAGATACGCAGTATTTT.

The rearrangement links TRBV20-1 to TRBJ1-1; TRBD1 might be the D (6 bases). V dropped 6 bases and J dropped 1 base, with 9 bases sitting between them. The CDR3 covers 12 residues. Germline V gene data show CDR1 as DFQATT and CDR2 as SNEGSKA (reference sequence). The CDR3 DNA follows: TGCAGTGCACGCAGGGGGAACACTGAAGCTTTCTTT. It is translated as CSARRGNTEAFF.

This clonotype was observed a handful of times. The V gene is TRBV7-9, the J gene TRBJ2-3; D possibly corresponds to TRBD1 (5 bases). The CDR3 is made up of 16 amino acids. The germline V gene encodes CDR1 SEHNR and CDR2 FQNEAQ (reference sequence). The V gene lost 5 bases and the J gene lost 0 bases, with 15 bases spanning the gap. Here the CDR3 reads CASSAVRVTSTDTQYF. The CDR3, as DNA: TGTGCCAGCAGCGCCGTCAGGGTAACTAGCACAGATACGCAGTATTTT.

This clonotype appeared many times. The chain employs TRBV19 and TRBJ1-1; D unclear. The germline CDR1 and CDR2 sequences are LNHDA and SQIVND (reference sequence). Trimming took 6 bases from V and 3 from J, leaving 8 bases between them. The CDR3 extends over 12 amino acids. CDR3 sequence (DNA): TGTGCCAGTAGAATTGGTGACACTGAAGCTTTCTTT. Its protein product is CASRIGDTEAFF.

CDR3 loop: CASSPFPGQGINEQFF. CDR3 in DNA: TGTGCCAGCAGCCCTTTCCCGGGACAGGGGATAAATGAGCAGTTCTTC. The V call is TRBV5-5, the J call TRBJ2-1, with TRBD1 matching over 10 bases. Germline loops: CDR1 SGHKS, CDR2 YYEKEE (reference sequence). CDR3 size: 16 residues. V lost 4 bases and J lost 7; bases outside the gene matches: 11.

J is TRBJ2-2 and V is TRBV15, with 9 bases that match TRBD1. V dropped 2 bases and J dropped 6; count of bases not matched to a gene: 4. The CDR3 consists of 15 residues. From germline, CDR1 is LNHNV and CDR2 YYDKDF (reference sequence). The CDR3 sequence: CATSRRGQGPGELFF. The CDR3, as DNA: TGTGCCACCAGCAGAAGAGGACAGGGGCCCGGGGAGCTGTTTTTT.

This clonotype was counted at least ten times. The chain joins TRBV25-1 to TRBJ1-1; D unclear. The CDR3 has 14 residues. CDR1 and CDR2 (germline): MGHDK, SYGVNS. V was pared by 1 base and J by 1 base, with 7 bases between. In DNA, the CDR3 is TGTGCCAGCAGTGAATCGTGGAGGAACACTGAAGCTTTCTTT. This translates into CASSESWRNTEAFF.

The chain joins TRBV4-1 to TRBJ2-3; either TRBD1 or TRBD2 may supply D (6 bases each). The CDR3 extends over 17 amino acids. Deletions cut 0 bases from V and 6 bases from J, with 19 bases between. CDR1 is MGHRA and CDR2 is YSYEKL in the germline V gene. The CDR3 DNA reads TGCGCCAGCAGCCAAGATCGAGGGGGGCTGACGACTGATACGCAGTATTTT. Its translation is CASSQDRGGLTTDTQYF.

V is TRBV20-1 and J is TRBJ1-1; D uncertain. Germline CDR1 DFQATT, CDR2 SNEGSKA (reference sequence). Trimming cost V 5 bases and J 0 bases, with 16 bases left between them. CDR3 length equals 15 residues. In DNA, the CDR3 is TGCAGTGCTGAGGATTCTTTTTTAATGAACACTGAAGCTTTCTTT. This sequence encodes CSAEDSFLMNTEAFF.

In its sample, this clonotype was seen many times. J is TRBJ1-1 and V is TRBV6-5; D uncertain. Germline-derived CDR1 and CDR2 are MNHEY and SVGAGI. The CDR3 loop spans 13 amino acids. V lost 0 bases and J lost 4, with 6 bases in between. CDR3 nucleotides: TGTGCCAGCAGTTACTCAATCGGCACTGAAGCTTTCTTT. It yields the protein CASSYSIGTEAFF.

This clonotype was recorded at least ten times. The CDR3 DNA reads as TGTGCCAGCAGCTTGGTTAGCAATGAGCAGTTCTTC. It translates to CASSLVSNEQFF. This rearrangement joins TRBV5-6 to TRBJ2-1; D not resolved. Trimming cost V 0 bases and J 6 bases, with 4 bases left between them. CDR3 length equals 12 residues. Germline V CDR1 and CDR2: SGHDT, YYEEEE.

This clonotype has a handful of counts. The chain combines TRBV6-1 with TRBJ2-5, with 7 bases fitting TRBD2. Germline V gene lookup returns CDR1 MNHNS and CDR2 SASEGT. Trimming took 1 base from V and 5 from J; bases not matched to a gene: 4. The CDR3 is 14 residues long. CDR3: CASSEVDGRETQYF. CDR3 bases: TGTGCCAGCAGTGAAGTCGACGGGAGGGAGACCCAGTACTTC.

In its sample, this clonotype was seen a few times. The rearrangement uses TRBV7-9 and TRBJ2-5, with D maybe TRBD1 (6 bases). V was cut by 5 bases and J by 5 bases, with 15 bases left in between. Germline lookup yields CDR1 SEHNR and CDR2 FQNEAQ (reference sequence). This CDR3 is built from 14 residues. The CDR3 sequence: CASSETGSAETQYF. In DNA form, the CDR3 reads TGTGCCAGCAGCGAAACAGGGTCCGCTGAGACCCAGTACTTC.

This clonotype has just a few counts. J is TRBJ1-1 and V is TRBV27; 12 bases agree with TRBD1. Germline CDR1 MNHEY, CDR2 SMNVEV (reference sequence). CDR3 size: 15 residues. Trimming cost V 9 bases and J 3 bases; bases outside gene matches: 8. The CDR3: CASEKGQGAHTEAFF. The DNA for the CDR3 is TGTGCCAGTGAAAAGGGACAGGGGGCGCACACTGAAGCTTTCTTT.